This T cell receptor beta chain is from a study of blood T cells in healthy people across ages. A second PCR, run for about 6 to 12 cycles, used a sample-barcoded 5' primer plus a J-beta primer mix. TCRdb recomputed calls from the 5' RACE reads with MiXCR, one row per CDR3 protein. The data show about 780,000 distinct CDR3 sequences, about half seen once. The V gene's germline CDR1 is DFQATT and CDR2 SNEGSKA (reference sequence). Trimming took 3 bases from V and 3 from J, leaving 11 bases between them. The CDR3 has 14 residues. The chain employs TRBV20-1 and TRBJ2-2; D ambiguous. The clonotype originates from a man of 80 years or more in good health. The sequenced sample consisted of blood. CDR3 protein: CSASGDFHTGELFF. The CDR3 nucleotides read TGCAGTGCTAGTGGTGACTTTCACACCGGGGAGCTGTTTTTT.